The 29 T cell receptor beta chains below come from one sample, sequenced in a study of shared clonotypes between healthy human individuals. Sequencing was performed with immunoSEQ multiplex PCR; in TCRdb, only in-frame clones are kept and a portion is missing. The table lists 2 million to 3 million clones, roughly 93% of them singletons. The sequenced material came from naive CD4+ T cells from PBMCs. Subset of the sample: CD45RA+ positively selected. These receptors all come from a man aged 18 to 30 in good health. Some clones in this sample may be carry-over from other donors' samples.

This sequence joins TRBV4-2 and TRBJ2-1, with a tentative D call TRBD2 (5 bases). CDR3 length equals 15 residues. With 3 bases removed from V and 7 bases from J, the gap between germline ends came to 16 bases. CDR1 and CDR2 from the germline V gene are LGHNA and YNFKEQ. The CDR3 region is CASSQSTWTGNEQFF. As DNA, the CDR3 is TGTGCCAGCAGCCAGTCGACATGGACGGGAAATGAGCAGTTCTTC.

V usage is TRBV27 and J usage is TRBJ2-2; unclear D gene. Germline V CDR1 and CDR2: MNHEY, SMNVEV (reference sequence). V lost 7 bases to trimming and J lost 0 bases, with 15 bases between them. The CDR3 contains 16 residues. Here the CDR3 reads CASTALWSANTGELFF. CDR3 DNA: TGTGCCAGCACCGCTCTCTGGTCGGCGAACACCGGGGAGCTGTTTTTT.

The chain couples TRBV5-4 to TRBJ2-7; 10 nucleotides match TRBD2. This CDR3 comprises 15 residues. Germline CDR1 reads SGHNT; CDR2 reads YYREEE (reference sequence). Trimming cost V 4 bases and J 0 bases; bases outside gene matches: 4. The CDR3 loop reads CASSPTSGPSYEQYF. As DNA, the CDR3 is TGTGCCAGCAGCCCGACTAGCGGGCCCTCCTACGAGCAGTACTTC. Combining the CDR3 with reference TRBV5-4 and TRBJ2-7 gives the whole variable domain ETGVTQSPTHLIKTRGQQVTLRCSSQSGHNTVSWYQQALGQGPQFIFQYYREEENGRGNFPPRFSGLQFPNYSSELNVNALELDDSALYLCASSPTSGPSYEQYFGPGTRLTVT.

V usage is TRBV7-8 and J usage is TRBJ1-5; the D is unclear. CDR3 length equals 16 residues. The ends were cut back, 3 bases at V and 1 base at J, with 13 bases in the middle. The V gene's germline CDR1 is SGHVS and CDR2 FQNEAQ. For the CDR3, the DNA is TGTGCCAGCAGCTTCTTAAGTGGCACGAGCAATCAGCCCCAGCATTTT. Its translation: CASSFLSGTSNQPQHF.

The gene calls are TRBV27 and TRBJ1-1; D unclear. Trimming stripped 8 bases from V and 5 bases from J, with 18 bases between. There are 14 residues in the CDR3. The germline V gene has CDR1 MNHEY and CDR2 SMNVEV (reference sequence). In nucleotides, the CDR3 is TGTGCCAGCTCCGGGAGGTGGAGAGGGACTGAAGCTTTCTTT. This sequence encodes CASSGRWRGTEAFF.

V gene TRBV28 combines with J gene TRBJ2-3; 7 bases are shared with TRBD2. CDR3 length equals 15 residues. From germline, CDR1 is MDHEN and CDR2 SYDVKM. The V segment lost 1 base and the J segment 4 bases; nucleotides outside the gene matches: 5. The CDR3 DNA reads TGTGCCAGCAGTTTATCTTTGGGAGGGGCAGATACGCAGTATTTT. It translates to CASSLSLGGADTQYF.

There are a few counts of this clone. This sequence joins TRBV9 and TRBJ1-3; 7 bases line up with TRBD1. Germline-derived CDR1 and CDR2 are SGDLS and YYNGEE. The CDR3 is made up of 15 amino acids. The trim removed 3 bases at V and 0 bases at J, leaving 3 bases unmatched. The CDR3 bases are TGTGCCAGCAGCGCGGGGACAGCCTCTGGAAACACCATATATTTT. Its protein is CASSAGTASGNTIYF.

The chain couples TRBV5-1 to TRBJ2-1; tentative D call: TRBD2 (5 bases). This CDR3 spans 16 amino acids. V was trimmed by 4 bases and J by 2 bases, leaving 16 bases between them. The germline CDR1 and CDR2 sequences are SGHRS and YFSETQ. The CDR3 DNA reads TGCGCCAGCAGCGCCGGCGGGCCGTCCGCCTACAATGAGCAGTTCTTC. This gives the protein CASSAGGPSAYNEQFF.

The genes are TRBV10-3 and TRBJ2-1, with 7 bases that match TRBD2. Germline V gives CDR1 ENHRY, CDR2 SYGVKD. With 8 bases clipped from V and 3 bases from J, the junction kept 10 bases outside the gene matches. This CDR3 contains 15 residues. CDR3 bases: TGTGCCATCGGGGTAGCGGGTTCCGACTACAATGAGCAGTTCTTC. Residues: CAIGVAGSDYNEQFF.

This chain links TRBV5-5 with TRBJ1-4; the match to TRBD1 covers 7 bases. In germline, CDR1 is SGHKS, CDR2 YYEKEE (reference sequence). V lost 3 bases, J lost 2 bases, and 1 base stayed unmatched. This CDR3 is built from 14 residues. The CDR3, as DNA: TGTGCCAGCAGCTCGACAGGGACTAATGAAAAACTGTTTTTT. Its protein product is CASSSTGTNEKLFF.

The J gene is TRBJ2-5, the V gene TRBV28, with TRBD1 as a possible D gene (5 bases). Germline CDR1 MDHEN, CDR2 SYDVKM. The V gene lost 4 bases and the J gene lost 1 base, with 16 bases spanning the gap. This CDR3 is built from 16 residues. CDR3 sequence: CASSSRRGSVQETQYF. CDR3 in DNA: TGTGCCAGCAGTTCCCGAAGGGGTTCGGTCCAAGAGACCCAGTACTTC. Variable domain in full (rest from reference TRBV28 and TRBJ2-5): DVKVTQSSRYLVKRTGEKVFLECVQDMDHENMFWYRQDPGLGLRLIYFSYDVKMKEKGDIPEGYSVSREKKERFSLILESASTNQTSMYLCASSSRRGSVQETQYFGPGTRLLVL.

This chain connects TRBV7-9 to TRBJ1-6; 9 positions agree with TRBD1. This CDR3 has 17 amino acids. V was pared by 2 bases and J by 6 bases, with 8 bases of the junction left unmatched. Germline-derived CDR1 and CDR2 are SEHNR and FQNEAQ (reference sequence). For the CDR3, the DNA is TGTGCCAGCAGCTTAATGGGAGTGGGACAGGGTAATTCACCCCTCCACTTT. It yields the protein CASSLMGVGQGNSPLHF.

The chain has TRBV7-2 and TRBJ1-1, with D unresolved. Deletions cut 5 bases from V and 4 bases from J, with 17 bases between. The CDR3 has 15 amino acids. Germline V gene lookup returns CDR1 SGHTA and CDR2 FQGNSA. Written as DNA, the CDR3 is TGTGCCAGCAGCCGATCCGGAGCTTTTTCCACTGAAGCTTTCTTT. It specifies CASSRSGAFSTEAFF.

The J gene is TRBJ2-2, the V gene TRBV11-2, with 8 positions matching TRBD1. The CDR3 is 15 amino acids. V lost 8 bases, J lost 6 bases, and 11 bases stayed unmatched. Germline loops: CDR1 SGHAT, CDR2 FQNNGV. This CDR3 reads CASEFRTGSAGELFF. The CDR3 DNA sequence: TGTGCCAGCGAGTTCAGGACAGGGAGTGCCGGGGAGCTGTTTTTT.

This rearrangement joins TRBV14 to TRBJ2-3; D is perhaps TRBD2 (5 bases). V shed 2 bases and J shed 3 bases, with 12 bases lying between them. CDR1 SGHDN and CDR2 FVKESK come from the germline V gene. This CDR3 is 15 amino acids long. The CDR3, as DNA: TGTGCCAGCAGCCAATTCCTAGCTAGAACAGATACGCAGTATTTT. It specifies CASSQFLARTDTQYF.

Only one count was recorded for this clone. This chain joins TRBV5-4 and TRBJ2-2; weak D call: TRBD2 (5 bases). Germline V gene sequence: CDR1 SGHNT, CDR2 YYREEE (reference sequence). The CDR3 runs 14 residues. Trimming shortened V by 0 bases and J by 7 bases, and 10 bases separated the two germline ends. CDR3 residues: CASSLVRDNGELFF. Written as DNA, the CDR3 is TGTGCCAGCAGCTTGGTCCGGGATAACGGGGAGCTGTTTTTT.

The CDR3 DNA follows: TGTGCCAGCAGTCCACAGGAAATTAACAATGAGCAGTTCTTC. This gives the protein CASSPQEINNEQFF. The V gene is TRBV28, the J gene TRBJ2-1; perhaps TRBD1 as D (5 bases). Germline CDR1 reads MDHEN; CDR2 reads SYDVKM. Trimming took 5 bases from V and 5 from J, leaving 13 bases between them. The CDR3 contains 14 residues.

The chain employs TRBV11-2 and TRBJ2-7; no clear D. CDR3 length equals 11 residues. Germline CDR1 is SGHAT and CDR2 is FQNNGV. V lost 0 bases and J 6 bases, leaving 3 bases between the germline ends. CDR3 in amino acids: CASSLDFEQYF. In DNA, the CDR3 is TGTGCCAGCAGCTTAGATTTCGAGCAGTACTTC.

V usage is TRBV9 and J usage is TRBJ2-6; D gene ambiguous. V dropped 4 bases and J dropped 0 bases, with 17 bases sitting between them. Germline V gene data show CDR1 as SGDLS and CDR2 as YYNGEE. This CDR3 comprises 18 residues. The CDR3 loop is CASSPRQVTTSGANVLTF. CDR3 nucleotides: TGTGCCAGCAGCCCCCGTCAGGTGACAACCTCTGGGGCCAACGTCCTGACTTTC. The full variable domain, completed using reference TRBV9 and TRBJ2-6, is DSGVTQTPKHLITATGQRVTLRCSPRSGDLSVYWYQQSLDQGLQFLIQYYNGEERAKGNILERFSAQQFPDLHSELNLSSLELGDSALYFCASSPRQVTTSGANVLTFGAGSRLTVL.

Note on this clone: Other DNA sequences in this sample translate to the same CDR3. J is TRBJ2-1 and V is TRBV6-1; D may be TRBD1 (5 bases). The V end was cut by 3 bases, the J end by 9 bases, with 9 bases between. The CDR3 is 12 residues long. The germline gives CDR1 MNHNS, CDR2 SASEGT. The CDR3 DNA follows: TGTGCCAGCAGTGACAGGGTTGGTGAGCAGTTCTTC. It yields the protein CASSDRVGEQFF.

The chain recombines TRBV9 with TRBJ2-2, with D unresolved. The CDR3 spans 14 residues. Germline-derived CDR1 and CDR2 are SGDLS and YYNGEE. Trimming shortened V by 2 bases and J by 4 bases, and 9 bases separated the two germline ends. The CDR3 nucleotides are TGTGCCAGCAGCGTCTCGGCGGTCACCGGGGAGCTGTTTTTT. This translates into CASSVSAVTGELFF.

With regard to this clone: Other nucleotide sequences from this sample produce the same CDR3. DNA of the CDR3: TGTGCCAGCAGCTTAGCGGGAGCGGGCTACAATGAGCAGTTCTTC. It is translated as CASSLAGAGYNEQFF. This chain connects TRBV7-3 to TRBJ2-1; 7 bases are shared with TRBD2. After removal of 2 bases from V and 3 bases from J, the junction contained 4 bases not matched to a gene. The germline gives CDR1 SGHTA, CDR2 FQGTGA. The CDR3 totals 15 residues.

The rearrangement joins TRBV28 to TRBJ2-2; the D call may be TRBD1 or TRBD2 (7 bases each). The length of the CDR3 is 15 residues. Between the trimmed V and J ends, which lost 7 bases and 6 bases, there was a span of 18 bases. CDR1 is MDHEN, CDR2 SYDVKM, per germline. The CDR3 region has the DNA TGTGCCAGCAAGGGAGGGACAGTGGCGTCCGGGGAGCTGTTTTTT. It codes for CASKGGTVASGELFF.

In nucleotides, the CDR3 is TGTGCCAGCAGGCGGGGACTAGCGGTCTACGAGCAGTACTTC. The encoded protein is CASRRGLAVYEQYF. The chain couples TRBV27 to TRBJ2-7; 11 bases map to TRBD2. Per the germline V gene, CDR1 is MNHEY and CDR2 is SMNVEV (reference sequence). This CDR3 comprises 14 residues. Trimming took 6 bases from V and 3 from J; bases not matched to a gene: 4.

The chain employs TRBV19 and TRBJ1-2; 7 bases match TRBD1. CDR3 size: 14 residues. The V and J ends lost 5 bases and 4 bases, in that order; junction bases with no gene match: 7. Germline CDR1 and CDR2: LNHDA and SQIVND (reference sequence). CDR3 nucleotide sequence: TGTGCCAGTAGTGCCCGACAGGGACTCTATGGCTACACCTTC. Translation: CASSARQGLYGYTF. The variable domain in full, with the rest retrieved from reference TRBV19 and TRBJ1-2, is DGGITQSPKYLFRKEGQNVTLSCEQNLNHDAMYWYRQDPGQGLRLIYYSQIVNDFQKGDIAEGYSVSREKKESFPLTVTSAQKNPTAFYLCASSARQGLYGYTFGSGTRLTVV.

The CDR3 sequence is CASSWSGLAVNNEQFF. CDR3 bases: TGTGCCAGCAGTTGGTCGGGACTAGCGGTAAACAATGAGCAGTTCTTC. V is TRBV28 and J is TRBJ2-1; 11 nucleotides agree with TRBD2. Losses at the gene ends were 4 bases for V and 5 bases for J; bases not matched to a gene: 7. Germline V lookup: CDR1 MDHEN, CDR2 SYDVKM. This CDR3 has 16 amino acids.

The V and J genes are TRBV2 and TRBJ2-1; D is possibly TRBD1 (5 bases). With 3 bases removed from V and 13 bases from J, the gap between germline ends came to 16 bases. CDR3 length: 13 amino acids. Germline CDR1 and CDR2: SNHLY and FYNNEI. The chain's CDR3 is CASSEFRSTVQFF. As DNA, the CDR3 is TGTGCCAGCAGTGAGTTCCGGTCGACAGTACAGTTCTTC.

V and J are TRBV7-9 and TRBJ1-2, with D maybe TRBD1 (5 bases). V lost 4 bases and J lost 6, with 18 bases in between. The CDR3 has 15 amino acids. Germline V gives CDR1 SEHNR, CDR2 FQNEAQ (reference sequence). The CDR3 sequence: CASSSWNQGKDGYTF. CDR3 bases: TGTGCCAGCAGCTCATGGAATCAGGGAAAGGATGGCTACACCTTC.

The chain employs TRBV19 and TRBJ2-5; 8 nucleotides line up with TRBD2. Germline V gene sequence: CDR1 LNHDA, CDR2 SQIVND (reference sequence). V shed 7 bases and J 5 bases; nucleotides not matched to a gene: 9. The CDR3 spans 14 residues. CDR3 sequence: CASKFGGGQETQYF. The CDR3 DNA reads as TGTGCCAGTAAATTCGGCGGGGGGCAGGAGACCCAGTACTTC. The variable domain in full, with the rest retrieved from reference TRBV19 and TRBJ2-5, is DGGITQSPKYLFRKEGQNVTLSCEQNLNHDAMYWYRQDPGQGLRLIYYSQIVNDFQKGDIAEGYSVSREKKESFPLTVTSAQKNPTAFYLCASKFGGGQETQYFGPGTRLLVL.